The rows below give T cell receptor beta chains drawn from one sample of a study of cytomegalovirus exposure and HLA in healthy donors. The method was immunoSEQ multiplex PCR; TCRdb's version includes in-frame clones alone and lacks a portion of them. The data hold around 130,000 clones, with around 8.5% observed a single time. The specimen was PBMCs. The receptor set was obtained from a man in his forties in good health and CMV-seronegative. CDR3s include the opening cysteine and the closing phenylalanine or tryptophan. The D gene is left open where the match is weak. Expanded clones are given a class, and other clones once, few, many or no size at all.

-,TRBJ2-7,-,TRBV7-9,TGTGCCAGCAGCCCGGGAAGTAGGTACGAGCAGTACTTC,CASSPGSRYEQYF
-,TRBJ1-1,-,TRBV9,TGTGCCAGCAGCGGAGGGAATGCAGAGGCCAAAGCTTTCTTT,CASSGGNAEAKAFF
-,TRBJ2-3,few,TRBV20-1,TGCAGTGGGGGGGGCACAGATACGCAGTATTTT,CSGGGTDTQYF
-,TRBJ1-4,-,TRBV6-5,TGTGCCAGCAGTTACGGGGCAGGCCTGTCCTTACTGTTTTTT,CASSYGAGLSLLFF
-,TRBJ1-6,-,TRBV13,TGTGCCAGCAGCTTAGGCCGTCGCAGTCAGTCTTCACCCCTCCACTTT,CASSLGRRSQSSPLHF
-,TRBJ1-3,-,TRBV25-1,TGTGCCAGCAGTCGTCGGGGTAGTGGAAACACCATATATTTT,CASSRRGSGNTIYF
-,TRBJ2-6,-,TRBV4-1,TGCGCCAGCAGCCAAGATCCCGGGGCTGGGGCCAACGTCCTGACTTTC,CASSQDPGAGANVLTF
-,TRBJ1-3,-,TRBV4-2,TGTGCCAGCAGCCTAGGAGACAGAAGCTCTGGAAACACCATATATTTT,CASSLGDRSSGNTIYF
-,TRBJ1-1,few,TRBV4-2,TGTGCCAGCAGCCACCCCGGGATAGGCGGGCCTGAAGCTTTCTTT,CASSHPGIGGPEAFF
TRBD1,TRBJ1-2,-,TRBV19,TGTGCCAGTAGTAGACAGGGTGTATATGGCTACACCTTC,CASSRQGVYGYTF
-,TRBJ1-1,-,TRBV2,TGTGCCAGCCTAAATCGGAGGGACACTGAAGCTTTCTTT,CASLNRRDTEAFF
TRBD2,TRBJ2-3,few,TRBV5-4,TGTGCCAGCAGCAATGGGGAGGGTTTGGATACGCAGTATTTT,CASSNGEGLDTQYF
-,TRBJ1-2,few,TRBV6-1,TGTGCCAGCAGGAGGGAAGGAGACTATGGCTACACCTTC,CASRREGDYGYTF
TRBD2,TRBJ2-5,-,TRBV4-2,TGTGCCAGCAGCCAAGAGGGACTAGTCCAAGAGACCCAGTACTTC,CASSQEGLVQETQYF
TRBD2,TRBJ2-1,few,TRBV4-1,TGCGCCAGCAGCCAACCCGGGGAGGGGTACTACAATGAGCAGTTCTTC,CASSQPGEGYYNEQFF
-,TRBJ2-7,-,TRBV4-3,TGCGCCAGCAGCCAAGACCACGATAGCTACGAGCAGTACTTC,CASSQDHDSYEQYF
-,TRBJ2-6,few,TRBV2,TGTGCCAGCAGTGAACGAGGGGGTGAGGCCAACGTCCTGACTTTC,CASSERGGEANVLTF